This T cell receptor (beta chain) comes out of a study of T cell responses to AZD1222 COVID-19 vaccine. The overall study: Researchers grouped second doses given at about 4 or about 12 weeks into one pool. Study-wide results and caveats: CD4 TCRs associated with vaccination spanned spike, dominating at 160-218 and 743-854. Only after the peak T cell response were repertoires sampled. Within unmutated variant regions lay the reported targets of nearly half of spike-specific TCRs.

On this clone itself: Its antigen is unknown.

The table came from immunoSEQ multiplex PCR; TCRdb's copy has only in-frame clones and leaves some out. The table lists just over 150,000 clones, 90% of them singletons, with 1.5% to 2% in the top ten. Germline V CDR1 and CDR2: MNHEY, SVGAGI. The CDR3 sequence is 15 residues long. V shed 2 bases and J shed 2 bases, with 13 bases lying between them. The source of this sequence is an adult in good health. The chain has TRBV6-5 and TRBJ2-7; maybe TRBD2 (6 bases). Here the sequenced sample was peripheral blood, taken on day 0 of AZD1222 vaccination. CDR3 sequence: CASSYASRGTYEQYF. The CDR3 DNA follows: TGTGCCAGCAGTTACGCCTCTCGGGGGACCTACGAGCAGTACTTC.